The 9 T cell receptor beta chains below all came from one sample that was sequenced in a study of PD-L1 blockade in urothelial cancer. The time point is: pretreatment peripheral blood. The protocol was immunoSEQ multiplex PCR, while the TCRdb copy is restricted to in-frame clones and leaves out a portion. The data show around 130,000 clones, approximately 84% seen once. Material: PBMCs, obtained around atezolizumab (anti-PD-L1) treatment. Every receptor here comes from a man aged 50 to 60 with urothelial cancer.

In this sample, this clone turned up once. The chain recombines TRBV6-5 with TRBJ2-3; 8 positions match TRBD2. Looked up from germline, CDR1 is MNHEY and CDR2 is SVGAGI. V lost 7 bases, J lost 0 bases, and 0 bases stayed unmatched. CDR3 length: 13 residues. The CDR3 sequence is CASKRESTDTQYF. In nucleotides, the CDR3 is TGTGCCAGCAAGCGGGAGAGCACAGATACGCAGTATTTT.

The CDR3 DNA is TGTGCCAGCAAGTTGACTAGCGGGACCTACGAGCAGTACTTC. The encoded protein is CASKLTSGTYEQYF. The V call is TRBV7-8, the J call TRBJ2-7; TRBD2 matches at 11 bases. With V trimmed by 7 bases and J by 2 bases, 4 bases remained unmatched. CDR1 and CDR2 from the germline V gene are SGHVS and FQNEAQ. The length of the CDR3 is 14 residues.

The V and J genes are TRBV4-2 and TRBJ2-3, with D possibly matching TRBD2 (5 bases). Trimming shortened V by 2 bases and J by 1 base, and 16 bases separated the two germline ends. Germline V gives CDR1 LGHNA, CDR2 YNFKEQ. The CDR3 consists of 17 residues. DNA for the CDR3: TGTGCCAGCAGCCAAACTGATAGGGCGGGCCGCACAGATACGCAGTATTTT. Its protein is CASSQTDRAGRTDTQYF.

The CDR3 DNA follows: TGCGCCAGCAGCTTCCGAGCGGGAGGGCCCTACGAGCAGTACTTC. This sequence encodes CASSFRAGGPYEQYF. The chain recombines TRBV5-1 with TRBJ2-7; 10 positions match TRBD2. V gave up 2 bases and J gave up 2 bases; unmatched junction bases: 4. Per the germline V gene, CDR1 is SGHRS and CDR2 is YFSETQ. This CDR3 has 15 amino acids. Full variable domain (rest looked up from reference TRBV5-1 and TRBJ2-7): KAGVTQTPRYLIKTRGQQVTLSCSPISGHRSVSWYQQTPGQGLQFLFEYFSETQRNKGNFPGRFSGRQFSNSRSEMNVSTLELGDSALYLCASSFRAGGPYEQYFGPGTRLTVT.

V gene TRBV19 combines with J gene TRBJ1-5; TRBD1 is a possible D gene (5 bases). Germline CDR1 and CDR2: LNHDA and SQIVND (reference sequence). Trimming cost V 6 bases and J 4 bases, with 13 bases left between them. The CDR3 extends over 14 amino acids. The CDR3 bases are TGTGCCAGTAGAGAGGACACGCAAAATCAGCCCCAGCATTTT. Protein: CASREDTQNQPQHF.

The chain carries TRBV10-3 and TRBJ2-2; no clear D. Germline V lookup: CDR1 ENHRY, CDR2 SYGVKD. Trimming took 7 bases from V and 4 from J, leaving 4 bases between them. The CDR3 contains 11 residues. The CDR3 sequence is CAIMATGELFF. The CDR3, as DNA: TGTGCCATCATGGCCACCGGGGAGCTGTTTTTT.

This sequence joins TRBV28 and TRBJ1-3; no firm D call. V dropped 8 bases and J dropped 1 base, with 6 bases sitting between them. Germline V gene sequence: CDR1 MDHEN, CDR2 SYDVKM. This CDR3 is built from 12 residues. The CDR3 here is CASRVSGNTIYF. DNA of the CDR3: TGTGCCAGCCGGGTGTCTGGAAACACCATATATTTT.

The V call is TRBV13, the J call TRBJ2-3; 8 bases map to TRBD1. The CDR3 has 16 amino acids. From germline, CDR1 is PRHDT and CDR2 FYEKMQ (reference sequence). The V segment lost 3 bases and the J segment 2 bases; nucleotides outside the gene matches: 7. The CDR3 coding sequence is TGTGCCAGCAGCTTGTCGGGACAGGTAATCACAGATACGCAGTATTTT. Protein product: CASSLSGQVITDTQYF.

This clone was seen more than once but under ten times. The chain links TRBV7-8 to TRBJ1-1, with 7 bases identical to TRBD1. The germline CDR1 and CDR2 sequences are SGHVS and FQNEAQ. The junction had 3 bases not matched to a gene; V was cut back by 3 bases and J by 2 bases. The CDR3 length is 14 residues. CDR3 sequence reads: CASSLKGGNTEAFF. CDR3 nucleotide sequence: TGTGCCAGCAGCTTGAAAGGGGGCAACACTGAAGCTTTCTTT.